These 28 T cell receptor beta chains originate from one sample sequenced in a study of cytomegalovirus exposure and HLA in healthy donors. Data came from immunoSEQ multiplex PCR; TCRdb stores just in-frame clones and leaves some out. Here the sample spans more than 85,000 clones, 86% being singletons. The sequenced sample consisted of PBMCs. Source of these receptors: a woman between 18 and 29 years old in good health and CMV-seropositive.

J is TRBJ1-2 and V is TRBV12-5; 8 bases map to TRBD1. Germline CDR1 reads LGHNT; CDR2 reads FRNRAP. Unmatched junction bases numbered 7, after V lost 0 bases and J lost 7 bases. The CDR3 runs to 15 residues. The CDR3 sequence is CASGLVPRGQGGYTF. The CDR3 DNA is TGTGCTAGTGGTTTGGTACCCAGGGGGCAAGGTGGCTACACCTTC.

This clone was counted once. The rearrangement joins TRBV5-1 to TRBJ1-6; perhaps TRBD1 as D (5 bases). Germline-derived CDR1 and CDR2 are SGHRS and YFSETQ. The ends were cut back, 4 bases at V and 8 bases at J, with 16 bases in the middle. The CDR3 has 15 amino acids. CDR3 nucleotide sequence: TGCGCCAGCAGCCAAGACAGTAACTCTCATTCACCCCTCCACTTT. It is translated as CASSQDSNSHSPLHF.

V and J are TRBV2 and TRBJ2-5, with TRBD1 matching 7 bases. CDR1 and CDR2 (germline): SNHLY, FYNNEI. J was trimmed by 7 bases and V by 4 bases; bases with no gene match: 6. CDR3 length: 13 residues. The CDR3 is CASSVERTGTQYF. DNA for the CDR3: TGTGCCAGCAGTGTAGAACGGACAGGGACCCAGTACTTC.

As for this clone: Other DNA sequences in the sample encode the same CDR3. CDR3 residues: CATSRDPGVQETQYF. In DNA form, the CDR3 reads TGTGCCACCAGCAGAGATCCAGGGGTGCAAGAGACCCAGTACTTC. The chain recombines TRBV15 with TRBJ2-5; perhaps TRBD1 as D (6 bases). CDR1 and CDR2 (germline): LNHNV, YYDKDF (reference sequence). This CDR3 is built from 15 residues. V was pared by 0 bases and J by 2 bases, with 10 bases between.

The V gene is TRBV28, the J gene TRBJ1-3, with D perhaps TRBD1 (5 bases). Trimming removed 11 bases at V and 3 bases at J, with 8 bases between. Germline V gives CDR1 MDHEN, CDR2 SYDVKM. The CDR3 runs to 11 residues. The CDR3 nucleotides are TGTGCCTGGGGCGGTGGAAACACCATATATTTT. Protein: CAWGGGNTIYF.

This chain links TRBV30 with TRBJ2-3; D uncertain. Germline CDR1 is GTSNPN and CDR2 is SVGIG (reference sequence). Between the trimmed V and J ends, which lost 0 bases and 4 bases, there was a span of 5 bases. This CDR3 has 12 amino acids. The CDR3 DNA sequence: TGTGCCTGGAGTGTGTTCGCAGATACGCAGTATTTT. Encoded protein: CAWSVFADTQYF.

There are a few counts of this clone. The rearrangement uses TRBV11-2 and TRBJ1-5, with D unclear. The V end was cut by 3 bases, the J end by 5 bases, with 8 bases between. CDR3 length: 13 residues. Per germline, CDR1 SGHAT and CDR2 FQNNGV. CDR3 coding DNA: TGTGCCAGCAGCTTGGCCGACTATCAGCCCCAGCATTTT. Translating gives CASSLADYQPQHF. Full variable domain (missing parts from reference TRBV11-2 and TRBJ1-5): EAGVAQSPRYKIIEKRQSVAFWCNPISGHATLYWYQQILGQGPKLLIQFQNNGVVDDSQLPKDRFSAERLKGVDSTLKIQPAKLEDSAVYLCASSLADYQPQHFGDGTRLSIL.

The rearrangement joins TRBV18 to TRBJ2-5; 9 bases map to TRBD2. Losses at the gene ends were 1 base for V and 0 bases for J; bases not matched to a gene: 6. This CDR3 has 17 amino acids. Germline V CDR1 and CDR2: KGHSH, LQKENI. The CDR3 spells CASSPQAGGPYQETQYF. The CDR3 nucleotides are TGTGCCAGCTCACCACAGGCGGGAGGGCCGTACCAAGAGACCCAGTACTTC.

V usage is TRBV19 and J usage is TRBJ2-7, with TRBD1 as a possible D gene (6 bases). From germline, CDR1 is LNHDA and CDR2 SQIVND (reference sequence). This CDR3 contains 14 residues. V lost 1 base, J lost 1 base, and 8 bases lay in between. CDR3 protein: CASSIGDISYEQYF. The CDR3 nucleotides are TGTGCCAGTAGTATAGGGGACATTTCCTACGAGCAGTACTTC.

The chain links TRBV7-9 to TRBJ1-2; 9 positions match TRBD1. CDR1 is SEHNR and CDR2 is FQNEAQ in the germline V gene (reference sequence). J gave up 0 bases and V 11 bases, and 7 bases lay outside the gene matches. This CDR3 comprises 14 residues. As DNA, the CDR3 is TGTGCCGCGTGGGACAGGGAACCTAACTATGGCTACACCTTC. Translated, it gives CAAWDREPNYGYTF.

The rearrangement uses TRBV11-1 and TRBJ2-7; 13 bases agree with TRBD2. V was clipped by 7 bases and J by 2 bases; unmatched bases: 14. Germline V lookup: CDR1 SGHAT, CDR2 FQDESV (reference sequence). The CDR3 is made up of 18 amino acids. The CDR3 region has the DNA TGTGCCAGCACCGGAACCGGGACTAGCGGGAAGGGGACCTACGAGCAGTACTTC. Encoded protein: CASTGTGTSGKGTYEQYF.

This sequence joins TRBV5-4 and TRBJ2-7; 7 bases map to TRBD1. V was pared by 5 bases and J by 2 bases, with 4 bases of the junction left unmatched. The CDR3 runs to 13 residues. The germline V gene has CDR1 SGHNT and CDR2 YYREEE (reference sequence). The CDR3 nucleotides read TGTGCCAGCAGGAAGGGGGCGGCCTACGAGCAGTACTTC. Translating it yields CASRKGAAYEQYF.

This chain links TRBV2 with TRBJ1-1, with 7 nucleotides matching TRBD1. This CDR3 comprises 15 residues. V dropped 5 bases and J dropped 1; count of bases not matched to a gene: 7. Germline V gene sequence: CDR1 SNHLY, CDR2 FYNNEI. As DNA, the CDR3 is TGTGCCAGCAGTCTTCGACAGGGCGGGAACACTGAAGCTTTCTTT. Amino acids: CASSLRQGGNTEAFF. The whole variable domain, remainder taken from reference TRBV2 and TRBJ1-1, is EPEVTQTPSHQVTQMGQEVILRCVPISNHLYFYWYRQILGQKVEFLVSFYNNEISEKSEIFDDQFSVERPDGSNFTLKIRSTKLEDSAMYFCASSLRQGGNTEAFFGQGTRLTVV.

As DNA, the CDR3 is TGTGCCAGTAGTACCCCTGGCAGGCATAGCTCCTACAATGAGCAGTTCTTC. Its translation: CASSTPGRHSSYNEQFF. This chain joins TRBV19 and TRBJ2-1, with D unresolved. CDR1 and CDR2 (germline): LNHDA, SQIVND (reference sequence). The V gene lost 4 bases and the J gene lost 0 bases, with 16 bases spanning the gap. CDR3 length: 17 residues.

The chain employs TRBV5-1 and TRBJ2-7; maybe TRBD2 (6 bases). The germline gives CDR1 SGHRS, CDR2 YFSETQ. This CDR3 has 14 amino acids. V shed 1 base and J shed 5 bases, with 13 bases lying between them. The CDR3 spells CASSLWGRRNEQYF. The CDR3 DNA reads as TGCGCCAGCAGCTTGTGGGGGAGGAGGAACGAGCAGTACTTC. The full variable domain, its missing parts supplied by reference TRBV5-1 and TRBJ2-7, is KAGVTQTPRYLIKTRGQQVTLSCSPISGHRSVSWYQQTPGQGLQFLFEYFSETQRNKGNFPGRFSGRQFSNSRSEMNVSTLELGDSALYLCASSLWGRRNEQYFGPGTRLTVT.

The J gene is TRBJ1-2, the V gene TRBV6-6; 10 bases fit TRBD1. CDR1 is MNHNY, CDR2 SVGAGI, per germline (reference sequence). Trimming took 4 bases from V and 5 from J; bases not matched to a gene: 7. The CDR3 spans 15 residues. CDR3 bases: TGTGCCAGCAGTTTGTCGACAGGGGGCTGGTATGGCTACACCTTC. This gives the protein CASSLSTGGWYGYTF.

V usage is TRBV2 and J usage is TRBJ1-2; 7 nucleotides match TRBD1. J gave up 9 bases and V 10 bases, and 11 bases lay outside the gene matches. Germline CDR1 SNHLY, CDR2 FYNNEI. The CDR3 loop spans 12 amino acids. The CDR3 region has the DNA TGTGCCAAGCAAAGGGGGCCTATTAGCTACACCTTC. It translates to CAKQRGPISYTF.

V is TRBV30 and J is TRBJ1-1; D gene uncertain. The CDR3 totals 11 residues. Deletions cut 3 bases from V and 6 bases from J, with 8 bases between. Germline CDR1 GTSNPN, CDR2 SVGIG (reference sequence). The CDR3 nucleotides are TGTGCCTGGAGAACCGGGGCTGAAGCTTTCTTT. It codes for CAWRTGAEAFF.

The rearrangement joins TRBV7-3 to TRBJ2-2; D perhaps matches TRBD1 (6 bases). Looked up from germline, CDR1 is SGHTA and CDR2 is FQGTGA. The CDR3 sequence is 14 residues long. Trimming took 4 bases from V and 0 from J, leaving 6 bases between them. The CDR3 region is CASSWGPNTGELFF. Written as DNA, the CDR3 is TGTGCCAGCAGCTGGGGGCCGAACACCGGGGAGCTGTTTTTT. Combining the CDR3 with reference TRBV7-3 and TRBJ2-2 gives the whole variable domain GAGVSQTPSNKVTEKGKYVELRCDPISGHTALYWYRQSLGQGPEFLIYFQGTGAADDSGLPNDRFFAVRPEGSVSTLKIQRTERGDSAVYLCASSWGPNTGELFFGEGSRLTVL.

This clone was found once. The chain has TRBV2 and TRBJ2-3; 12 positions match TRBD1. V gave up 5 bases and J gave up 6 bases; unmatched junction bases: 6. This CDR3 spans 15 amino acids. Germline assignment: CDR1 SNHLY and CDR2 FYNNEI. CDR3 loop: CASSKGQGAGDTQYF. CDR3 in DNA: TGTGCCAGCAGTAAGGGACAGGGGGCGGGTGATACGCAGTATTTT.

The chain joins TRBV28 to TRBJ1-6, with D perhaps TRBD1 (5 bases). Trimming cost V 5 bases and J 0 bases, with 11 bases left between them. CDR3 size: 16 residues. CDR1 and CDR2 (germline): MDHEN, SYDVKM. The CDR3 nucleotides are TGTGCCAGCAGTATAACAGGAAGCTCCTATAATTCACCCCTCCACTTT. This translates into CASSITGSSYNSPLHF.

This chain links TRBV11-2 with TRBJ2-3, with TRBD2 matching over 7 bases. Germline-derived CDR1 and CDR2 are SGHAT and FQNNGV. The CDR3 length is 16 residues. The V gene end was trimmed by 3 bases and the J gene end by 1 base; junction bases not matched to a gene: 7. In DNA form, the CDR3 reads TGTGCCAGCAGCTTCACCGGGGCGGGAGGCACAGATACGCAGTATTTT. Its protein is CASSFTGAGGTDTQYF.

The rearrangement uses TRBV19 and TRBJ1-2, with no clear D. The CDR3 length is 12 residues. Per germline, CDR1 LNHDA and CDR2 SQIVND (reference sequence). Trimming took off 3 bases at V and 4 bases at J, with 6 bases between the two ends. The CDR3 DNA follows: TGTGCCAGTAGTATGAGATCCTATGGCTACACCTTC. The encoded protein is CASSMRSYGYTF.

The chain combines TRBV28 with TRBJ2-3, with TRBD1 identical over 10 bases. Trimming cost V 6 bases and J 3 bases; bases outside gene matches: 9. The CDR3 sequence is 16 residues long. In germline, CDR1 is MDHEN, CDR2 SYDVKM. The chain's CDR3 is CASSLTTGGRTDTQYF. CDR3 DNA sequence: TGTGCCAGCAGCCTTACGACAGGGGGCCGGACAGATACGCAGTATTTT.

This rearrangement joins TRBV29-1 to TRBJ2-1; 7 bases line up with TRBD1. Looked up from germline, CDR1 is SQVTM and CDR2 is ANQGSEA. Unmatched junction bases numbered 9, after V lost 5 bases and J lost 5 bases. The CDR3 totals 14 residues. Written as DNA, the CDR3 is TGCAGCGTTTATGGGACAGCAAAGAACAATGAGCAGTTCTTC. Translated: CSVYGTAKNNEQFF.

The chain carries TRBV14 and TRBJ2-2; D gene uncertain. Looked up from germline, CDR1 is SGHDN and CDR2 is FVKESK. There are 13 residues in the CDR3. V was shortened by 9 bases and J by 3 bases, with 11 bases between the two germline ends. In DNA form, the CDR3 reads TGTGCCAGACTAAATCTCCACACCGGGGAGCTGTTTTTT. Protein: CARLNLHTGELFF.

The rearrangement uses TRBV9 and TRBJ2-3, with 8 bases lining up with TRBD2. V was clipped by 7 bases and J by 0 bases; unmatched bases: 4. The V gene's germline CDR1 is SGDLS and CDR2 YYNGEE. This CDR3 region has 14 residues. In nucleotides, the CDR3 is TGTGCCAGCCAAGCGGGGGTGAGCACAGATACGCAGTATTTT. Encoded protein: CASQAGVSTDTQYF. Based on the CDR3 plus reference TRBV9 and TRBJ2-3, the full variable domain is DSGVTQTPKHLITATGQRVTLRCSPRSGDLSVYWYQQSLDQGLQFLIQYYNGEERAKGNILERFSAQQFPDLHSELNLSSLELGDSALYFCASQAGVSTDTQYFGPGTRLTVL.

This clone was picked up a small number of times. The V call is TRBV19, the J call TRBJ2-7; the match to TRBD1 covers 9 bases. The V gene's germline CDR1 is LNHDA and CDR2 SQIVND (reference sequence). CDR3 size: 14 residues. The trim removed 1 base at V and 3 bases at J, leaving 1 base unmatched. The DNA of the CDR3 is TGTGCCAGTAGTATAGGACAGGGGGACTACGAGCAGTACTTC. Amino acids: CASSIGQGDYEQYF.